These 18 T cell receptor beta chains came from one sample sequenced in a study of human T cells and chemical hapten exposure. The time point here: pre-sensitization, week 0. As to treatment: therapeutic diphenylcyclopropenone sensitization with weekly scalp DPC. TCRdb processed the RACE reads anew with MiXCR; each CDR3 protein has one entry. The sample shows some 360,000 distinct CDR3 sequences, around 5.5% of them seen only once. This specimen consisted of whole blood, obtained in connection with sensitization to the hapten diphenylcyclopropenone (DPC). The receptor set was obtained from a woman in her forties or fifties with alopecia areata. Some clones in this sample may be carry-over from other donors' samples.

There are a few counts of this clonotype. This sequence joins TRBV7-6 and TRBJ2-5; 11 bases map to TRBD2. Trimming took 1 base from V and 5 from J; bases not matched to a gene: 9. The CDR3 consists of 17 residues. Germline CDR1 SGHVS, CDR2 FNYEAQ. The CDR3, as DNA: TGTGCCAGCAGCTTAGGTGCGGCTAGCGGGGGGCCGGAGACCCAGTACTTC. Translating it yields CASSLGAASGGPETQYF.

Concerning this clonotype itself: Being one base from a much bigger clone, this may be a read error. The chain links TRBV20-1 to TRBJ1-3; TRBD1 might be the D (5 bases). This CDR3 spans 15 amino acids. Germline lookup yields CDR1 DFQATT and CDR2 SNEGSKA (reference sequence). Here the CDR3 reads CSASLDSASRNTIYF. In nucleotides, the CDR3 is TGCAGTGCTAGTCTCGACAGCGCCTCTAGAAACACCATATATTTT.

This clonotype has at least ten counts. V usage is TRBV29-1 and J usage is TRBJ2-5; D call uncertain. The V gene lost 8 bases and the J gene lost 5 bases, with 12 bases spanning the gap. This CDR3 region has 11 residues. CDR1 and CDR2 from the germline V gene are SQVTM and ANQGSEA. In DNA form, the CDR3 reads TGCAGCCCAGCATGGCGGGAGACCCAGTACTTC. This gives the protein CSPAWRETQYF. Full variable domain (remainder filled in from reference TRBV29-1 and TRBJ2-5): SAVISQKPSRDICQRGTSLTIQCQVDSQVTMMFWYRQQPGQSLTLIATANQGSEATYESGFVIDKFPISRPNLTFSTLTVSNMSPEDSSIYLCSPAWRETQYFGPGTRLLVL.

The table lists this clonotype with a few counts. V gene TRBV7-2 combines with J gene TRBJ2-3; 8 bases map to TRBD2. The CDR3 is made up of 17 amino acids. Looked up from germline, CDR1 is SGHTA and CDR2 is FQGNSA. V lost 1 base to trimming and J lost 1 base; unmatched junction nucleotides: 7. The DNA for the CDR3 is TGTGCCAGCAGCTTAGGCAGACTAGCGTCTCGCACAGATACGCAGTATTTT. Translated, it gives CASSLGRLASRTDTQYF.

The chain uses TRBV29-1 and TRBJ2-7; 8 bases line up with TRBD1. Germline CDR1 and CDR2: SQVTM and ANQGSEA. CDR3 length equals 14 residues. V lost 4 bases, J lost 2 bases, and 7 bases stayed unmatched. The CDR3 reads CSVGGDRGTYEQYF. The CDR3 bases are TGCAGCGTTGGGGGTGACAGGGGTACCTACGAGCAGTACTTC.

This sequence joins TRBV10-3 and TRBJ2-2; the D gene is possibly TRBD2 (5 bases). The CDR3 totals 14 residues. CDR1 and CDR2 (germline): ENHRY, SYGVKD. V was clipped by 10 bases and J by 3 bases, with 15 bases between them. CDR3 residues: CARPNPEDTGELFF. CDR3 coding DNA: TGTGCCAGACCGAACCCGGAGGACACCGGGGAGCTGTTTTTT.

This clonotype was recorded many times. V and J are TRBV12-3 or TRBV12-4 and TRBJ2-7; D is possibly TRBD1 or TRBD2 (5 bases each). V lost 0 bases to trimming and J lost 4 bases, with 10 bases between them. The CDR3 runs 14 residues. DNA for the CDR3: TGTGCCAGCAGTTTAGCCGGGGCACCGTACGAGCAGTACTTC. Amino acid sequence: CASSLAGAPYEQYF.

This chain links TRBV7-9 with TRBJ2-1; TRBD2 is a possible D gene (6 bases). V lost 1 base to trimming and J lost 5 bases, with 15 bases between them. The V gene's germline CDR1 is SEHNR and CDR2 FQNEAQ (reference sequence). The CDR3 runs to 16 residues. CDR3 residues: CASSLGAGSNDNEQFF. The CDR3 nucleotides read TGTGCCAGCAGCTTAGGGGCCGGGAGTAATGACAATGAGCAGTTCTTC.

This clonotype was observed a few times. J is TRBJ2-7 and V is TRBV27, with TRBD2 matching 9 bases. Germline V lookup: CDR1 MNHEY, CDR2 SMNVEV (reference sequence). With V trimmed by 8 bases and J by 5 bases, 10 bases remained unmatched. The CDR3 loop spans 14 amino acids. Here the CDR3 reads CASGTGTSTNEQYF. The CDR3 DNA reads TGTGCCAGCGGTACCGGGACTAGCACAAACGAGCAGTACTTC.

There are a few counts of this clonotype. V usage is TRBV5-1 and J usage is TRBJ2-6; unclear D gene. This CDR3 contains 16 residues. Trimming took 0 bases from V and 0 from J, leaving 7 bases between them. The V gene's germline CDR1 is SGHRS and CDR2 YFSETQ. Here the CDR3 DNA reads TGCGCCAGCAGCTTGGGAGGTTACTCTGGGGCCAACGTCCTGACTTTC. This sequence encodes CASSLGGYSGANVLTF.

This clonotype was recorded a few times. This chain joins TRBV12-3 or TRBV12-4 and TRBJ1-5; D gene ambiguous. The CDR3 length is 14 residues. The V gene lost 3 bases and the J gene lost 7 bases, with 13 bases spanning the gap. This CDR3 is CASSFQPGRQPQHF. CDR3 bases: TGTGCCAGCAGTTTTCAGCCAGGTAGACAGCCCCAGCATTTT.

This clonotype was seen many times. The rearrangement joins TRBV20-1 to TRBJ1-5, with D tentatively TRBD1 (5 bases). The CDR3 length is 15 residues. V lost 0 bases, J lost 0 bases, and 9 bases lay in between. CDR1 and CDR2 (germline): DFQATT, SNEGSKA (reference sequence). The CDR3 sequence is CSARETVYSNQPQHF. As DNA, the CDR3 is TGCAGTGCTAGAGAGACAGTTTATAGCAATCAGCCCCAGCATTTT.

This clonotype was observed a handful of times. This chain uses TRBV28 with TRBJ1-2; D not certain. The CDR3 sequence is 12 residues long. The germline gives CDR1 MDHEN, CDR2 SYDVKM. Deletions cut 5 bases from V and 4 bases from J, with 8 bases between. CDR3 in amino acids: CASSPPSYGYTF. The CDR3 coding sequence is TGTGCCAGCAGTCCCCCAAGCTATGGCTACACCTTC.

V gene TRBV18 combines with J gene TRBJ2-1; either TRBD1 or TRBD2 may fit D (5 bases each). The CDR3 is 15 residues long. Trimming shortened V by 6 bases and J by 2 bases, and 14 bases separated the two germline ends. Germline CDR1 KGHSH, CDR2 LQKENI. The CDR3 protein is CASSETGPPYNEQFF. The CDR3, as DNA: TGTGCCAGCTCTGAAACGGGACCCCCCTACAATGAGCAGTTCTTC.

This clonotype appeared many times. The CDR3 DNA is TGCAGCGTTGACCTCCCAGGCAAGTCTAGCACAGATACGCAGTATTTT. Encoded protein: CSVDLPGKSSTDTQYF. This chain joins TRBV29-1 and TRBJ2-3, with unresolved D. V was pared by 3 bases and J by 0 bases, with 16 bases between. The CDR3 contains 16 residues. Germline loops: CDR1 SQVTM, CDR2 ANQGSEA.

This chain uses TRBV28 with TRBJ1-6; D possibly corresponds to TRBD1 (5 bases). CDR1 and CDR2 from the germline V gene are MDHEN and SYDVKM. This CDR3 region has 12 residues. Trimming removed 7 bases at V and 7 bases at J, with 8 bases between. In DNA, the CDR3 is TGTGCCAGCACCGGGGGGAATTCACCCCTCCACTTT. Its translation: CASTGGNSPLHF.

There are many counts of this clonotype. The rearrangement joins TRBV9 to TRBJ1-5; 8 bases fit TRBD1. This CDR3 is 15 amino acids long. Germline values: CDR1 SGDLS, CDR2 YYNGEE. J lost 4 bases, V lost 4 bases, and 7 bases had no gene match. For the CDR3, the DNA is TGTGCCAGCAGCCTTTCAGGGGGCGCGAATCAGCCCCAGCATTTT. Its protein product is CASSLSGGANQPQHF.

This clonotype was seen only a few times. This may be a read error: a much more frequent sequence differs by one nucleotide. The chain recombines TRBV12-3 or TRBV12-4 with TRBJ1-5; D is perhaps TRBD1 (5 bases). The CDR3 covers 13 residues. The germline V and J ends were trimmed by 6 bases and 3 bases, with 9 bases remaining between them. CDR3: CASRRDFNQPQHF. The CDR3 DNA follows: TGTGCCAGCAGACGGGACTTCAATCAGCCCCAGCATTTT.